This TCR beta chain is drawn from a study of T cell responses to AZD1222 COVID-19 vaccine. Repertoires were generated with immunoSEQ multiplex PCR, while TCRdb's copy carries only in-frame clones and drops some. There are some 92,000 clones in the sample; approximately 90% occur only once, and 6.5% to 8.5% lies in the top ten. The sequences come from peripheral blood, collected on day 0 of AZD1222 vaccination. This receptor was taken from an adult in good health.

The CDR3 region has the DNA TGTGCCAGCAGCTTAGAGGGGGGGCGTGGCTACACCTTC. Translated: CASSLEGGRGYTF. The V gene is TRBV11-2, the J gene TRBJ1-2; D may be TRBD1 (6 bases). Germline V gene data show CDR1 as SGHAT and CDR2 as FQNNGV. V was cut by 0 bases and J by 7 bases, with 9 bases left in between. There are 13 residues in the CDR3.